Listed below are T cell receptor beta chains from one sample, sequenced in a study of cytomegalovirus exposure and HLA in healthy donors. Only in-frame clones appear in the TCRdb table, and some are missing; sequencing was by immunoSEQ multiplex PCR. The table has 150,000 to 170,000 clones, roughly 84% seen once; the top ten hold approximately 2%. The sample consisted of PBMCs. Every receptor here comes from a human donor in good health. Both conserved end residues are part of each CDR3. The D gene is left open where the match is weak. Rows may omit the clone size; those that give it use once, few, many or a size class.

>TRBJ2-5|TRBD2|-|TRBV5-4
TGTGCCAGCAGCCGTACTAGCGGGAGGGTCGGGGAGACCCAGTACTTC
CASSRTSGRVGETQYF
>TRBJ1-2|-|once|TRBV9
TGTGCCAGCAGCGTAGCTCCCCAAGCTGGAGGGAACGATGGCTACACCTTC
CASSVAPQAGGNDGYTF
>TRBJ2-7|-|-|TRBV2
TGTGCCAGCTGGGGAGGCCACGAGCAGTACTTC
CASWGGHEQYF
>TRBJ2-1|TRBD1|-|TRBV19
TGTGCCAGTAGTATAGGACAGGGGGCTATGGATGAGCAGTTCTTC
CASSIGQGAMDEQFF
>TRBJ2-7|-|-|TRBV5-8
TGTGCCAGCAGCTTGGTCGCACGGAGCCTGACCTACGAGCAGTACTTC
CASSLVARSLTYEQYF
>TRBJ1-1|TRBD1|-|TRBV6-5
TGTGCCAGCAGTTACTCTGGACAGGGGAACACTGAAGCTTTCTTT
CASSYSGQGNTEAFF
>TRBJ1-1|-|-|TRBV27
TGTGCCAGCAGTTTATATATTATCAGACTGGGGGAGGTGAACACTGAAGCTTTCTTT
CASSLYIIRLGEVNTEAFF
>TRBJ2-2|TRBD1|once|TRBV14
TGTGCCAGCAGCCACCTTATACAGGGGGCGGGCACCGGGGAGCTGTTTTTT
CASSHLIQGAGTGELFF
>TRBJ1-2|-|-|TRBV10-3
TGTGCCACCCGGAGGACAGACGACTATGGCTACACCTTC
CATRRTDDYGYTF
>TRBJ2-3|TRBD2|-|TRBV29-1
TGCAGCGTTCTTGGACTAGCGGAGACAGATACGCAGTATTTT
CSVLGLAETDTQYF
>TRBJ1-1|TRBD1|-|TRBV4-1
TGCGCCAGCAGCCTACGGGACAGGGGGAAGGGAACTGAAGCTTTCTTT
CASSLRDRGKGTEAFF
>TRBJ1-2|-|-|TRBV6-6
TGTGCCAGCAGCCCTTCAGGGAATTATGGCTACACCTTC
CASSPSGNYGYTF
>TRBJ2-7|-|-|TRBV2
TGTGCCAGCAGTGGGGCTAGACAGCGTCCCTACGAGCAGTACTTC
CASSGARQRPYEQYF
>TRBJ2-7|TRBD1|-|TRBV5-1
TGCGCCAGCAGCTACTCCGGAGACAGGGGCTACGAGCAGTACTTC
CASSYSGDRGYEQYF
>TRBJ2-3|-|-|TRBV6-4
TGTGCCAGCAGTGATTTCCCGGTTAGCACAGATACGCAGTATTTT
CASSDFPVSTDTQYF
>TRBJ1-2|-|-|TRBV27
TGTGCCAGCCGTTCGACAGGATACCGGGAAGGCTACACCTTC
CASRSTGYREGYTF
>TRBJ1-2|-|-|TRBV6-5
TGTGCCAGCAGTTACAGACAAGGAAACTATGGCTACACCTTC
CASSYRQGNYGYTF
>TRBJ2-7|-|-|TRBV6-1
TGTGCCAGCAGTGAGGACCAGGGGTCTTCTTACGAGCAGTACTTC
CASSEDQGSSYEQYF
>TRBJ2-7|TRBD2|-|TRBV28
TGTGCCAGCAGTTTATATCTCGGACTAGCGGGCTCCTACGAGCAGTACTTC
CASSLYLGLAGSYEQYF
>TRBJ2-3|TRBD2|-|TRBV29-1
TGCAGCGTGAGGATGGGAGCGGGGCCTCGCACAGATACGCAGTATTTT
CSVRMGAGPRTDTQYF
>TRBJ1-2|TRBD1|few|TRBV18
TGTGCCAGCTCAACGACAGGGGGCGATGGCTACACCTTC
CASSTTGGDGYTF
>TRBJ2-7|TRBD1|-|TRBV11-2
TGTGCCAGCAGCTTAGGGACAGGGGGTTTGTACTTC
CASSLGTGGLYF
>TRBJ2-5|-|-|TRBV6-6
TGTGCCACCACGGAGAACCAAGAGACCCAGTACTTC
CATTENQETQYF
>TRBJ2-1|TRBD2|-|TRBV7-2
TGTGCCAGCAGCTCCCCAGTTGCGGGAGTTGGCTATGAGCAGTTCTTC
CASSSPVAGVGYEQFF
>TRBJ2-2|TRBD1|-|TRBV27
TGTGCCAGCAGAGGGACAGGAGTCATGACCGGGGAGCTGTTTTTT
CASRGTGVMTGELFF
>TRBJ2-7|-|few|TRBV15
TGTGCCACCAGCAGAACAGGACCTCGGGGGTACGAGCAGTACTTC
CATSRTGPRGYEQYF
>TRBJ2-1|-|-|TRBV4-1
TGCGCCAGCAGCCAAGACTTTTCCAATGAGCAGTTCTTC
CASSQDFSNEQFF
>TRBJ2-6|TRBD2|-|TRBV19
TGTGCCACCAAATCGGGAGGGCCTGGGGCCAACGTCCTGACTTTC
CATKSGGPGANVLTF
>TRBJ2-5|TRBD1|-|TRBV5-1
TGCGCCAGCAGCAAAGGACAGGTTCAAGGAGCCCAGTACTTC
CASSKGQVQGAQYF
>TRBJ2-7|TRBD2|once|TRBV18
TGTGCCAGCTCACCGGGACTAATAATTTCCGCCTACGAGCAGTACTTC
CASSPGLIISAYEQYF
>TRBJ1-1|TRBD1|-|TRBV2
TGTGCCAGCAGTGAAAGGACCCAGGGGGCCCGAATGAACACTGAAGCTTTCTTT
CASSERTQGARMNTEAFF
>TRBJ2-1|-|-|TRBV5-1
TGCGCCAGCAGCTTGGGCAGGGGGGTATGGGGTAGCCCCAATACAAAGAATGAGCAGTTCTTC
CASSLGRGVWGSPNTKNEQFF
>TRBJ1-2|-|few|TRBV27
TGTGCCAGCAGTTTAACAGGGTCAGGTGGCTACACCTTC
CASSLTGSGGYTF
>TRBJ2-7|-|-|TRBV7-7
TGTGCTAGCAGCTTAGGGACACAGGGCGAGCAGTACTTC
CASSLGTQGEQYF
>TRBJ2-3|TRBD2|once|TRBV10-1
TGCGCCAGCAATCAAGCGGGGTTCACAGATACGCAGTATTTT
CASNQAGFTDTQYF
>TRBJ2-1|TRBD2|-|TRBV5-1
TGCGCCAGCAGCTTGGGAGCAGCGGGAGGGTTAAACGAGCAGTTCTTC
CASSLGAAGGLNEQFF